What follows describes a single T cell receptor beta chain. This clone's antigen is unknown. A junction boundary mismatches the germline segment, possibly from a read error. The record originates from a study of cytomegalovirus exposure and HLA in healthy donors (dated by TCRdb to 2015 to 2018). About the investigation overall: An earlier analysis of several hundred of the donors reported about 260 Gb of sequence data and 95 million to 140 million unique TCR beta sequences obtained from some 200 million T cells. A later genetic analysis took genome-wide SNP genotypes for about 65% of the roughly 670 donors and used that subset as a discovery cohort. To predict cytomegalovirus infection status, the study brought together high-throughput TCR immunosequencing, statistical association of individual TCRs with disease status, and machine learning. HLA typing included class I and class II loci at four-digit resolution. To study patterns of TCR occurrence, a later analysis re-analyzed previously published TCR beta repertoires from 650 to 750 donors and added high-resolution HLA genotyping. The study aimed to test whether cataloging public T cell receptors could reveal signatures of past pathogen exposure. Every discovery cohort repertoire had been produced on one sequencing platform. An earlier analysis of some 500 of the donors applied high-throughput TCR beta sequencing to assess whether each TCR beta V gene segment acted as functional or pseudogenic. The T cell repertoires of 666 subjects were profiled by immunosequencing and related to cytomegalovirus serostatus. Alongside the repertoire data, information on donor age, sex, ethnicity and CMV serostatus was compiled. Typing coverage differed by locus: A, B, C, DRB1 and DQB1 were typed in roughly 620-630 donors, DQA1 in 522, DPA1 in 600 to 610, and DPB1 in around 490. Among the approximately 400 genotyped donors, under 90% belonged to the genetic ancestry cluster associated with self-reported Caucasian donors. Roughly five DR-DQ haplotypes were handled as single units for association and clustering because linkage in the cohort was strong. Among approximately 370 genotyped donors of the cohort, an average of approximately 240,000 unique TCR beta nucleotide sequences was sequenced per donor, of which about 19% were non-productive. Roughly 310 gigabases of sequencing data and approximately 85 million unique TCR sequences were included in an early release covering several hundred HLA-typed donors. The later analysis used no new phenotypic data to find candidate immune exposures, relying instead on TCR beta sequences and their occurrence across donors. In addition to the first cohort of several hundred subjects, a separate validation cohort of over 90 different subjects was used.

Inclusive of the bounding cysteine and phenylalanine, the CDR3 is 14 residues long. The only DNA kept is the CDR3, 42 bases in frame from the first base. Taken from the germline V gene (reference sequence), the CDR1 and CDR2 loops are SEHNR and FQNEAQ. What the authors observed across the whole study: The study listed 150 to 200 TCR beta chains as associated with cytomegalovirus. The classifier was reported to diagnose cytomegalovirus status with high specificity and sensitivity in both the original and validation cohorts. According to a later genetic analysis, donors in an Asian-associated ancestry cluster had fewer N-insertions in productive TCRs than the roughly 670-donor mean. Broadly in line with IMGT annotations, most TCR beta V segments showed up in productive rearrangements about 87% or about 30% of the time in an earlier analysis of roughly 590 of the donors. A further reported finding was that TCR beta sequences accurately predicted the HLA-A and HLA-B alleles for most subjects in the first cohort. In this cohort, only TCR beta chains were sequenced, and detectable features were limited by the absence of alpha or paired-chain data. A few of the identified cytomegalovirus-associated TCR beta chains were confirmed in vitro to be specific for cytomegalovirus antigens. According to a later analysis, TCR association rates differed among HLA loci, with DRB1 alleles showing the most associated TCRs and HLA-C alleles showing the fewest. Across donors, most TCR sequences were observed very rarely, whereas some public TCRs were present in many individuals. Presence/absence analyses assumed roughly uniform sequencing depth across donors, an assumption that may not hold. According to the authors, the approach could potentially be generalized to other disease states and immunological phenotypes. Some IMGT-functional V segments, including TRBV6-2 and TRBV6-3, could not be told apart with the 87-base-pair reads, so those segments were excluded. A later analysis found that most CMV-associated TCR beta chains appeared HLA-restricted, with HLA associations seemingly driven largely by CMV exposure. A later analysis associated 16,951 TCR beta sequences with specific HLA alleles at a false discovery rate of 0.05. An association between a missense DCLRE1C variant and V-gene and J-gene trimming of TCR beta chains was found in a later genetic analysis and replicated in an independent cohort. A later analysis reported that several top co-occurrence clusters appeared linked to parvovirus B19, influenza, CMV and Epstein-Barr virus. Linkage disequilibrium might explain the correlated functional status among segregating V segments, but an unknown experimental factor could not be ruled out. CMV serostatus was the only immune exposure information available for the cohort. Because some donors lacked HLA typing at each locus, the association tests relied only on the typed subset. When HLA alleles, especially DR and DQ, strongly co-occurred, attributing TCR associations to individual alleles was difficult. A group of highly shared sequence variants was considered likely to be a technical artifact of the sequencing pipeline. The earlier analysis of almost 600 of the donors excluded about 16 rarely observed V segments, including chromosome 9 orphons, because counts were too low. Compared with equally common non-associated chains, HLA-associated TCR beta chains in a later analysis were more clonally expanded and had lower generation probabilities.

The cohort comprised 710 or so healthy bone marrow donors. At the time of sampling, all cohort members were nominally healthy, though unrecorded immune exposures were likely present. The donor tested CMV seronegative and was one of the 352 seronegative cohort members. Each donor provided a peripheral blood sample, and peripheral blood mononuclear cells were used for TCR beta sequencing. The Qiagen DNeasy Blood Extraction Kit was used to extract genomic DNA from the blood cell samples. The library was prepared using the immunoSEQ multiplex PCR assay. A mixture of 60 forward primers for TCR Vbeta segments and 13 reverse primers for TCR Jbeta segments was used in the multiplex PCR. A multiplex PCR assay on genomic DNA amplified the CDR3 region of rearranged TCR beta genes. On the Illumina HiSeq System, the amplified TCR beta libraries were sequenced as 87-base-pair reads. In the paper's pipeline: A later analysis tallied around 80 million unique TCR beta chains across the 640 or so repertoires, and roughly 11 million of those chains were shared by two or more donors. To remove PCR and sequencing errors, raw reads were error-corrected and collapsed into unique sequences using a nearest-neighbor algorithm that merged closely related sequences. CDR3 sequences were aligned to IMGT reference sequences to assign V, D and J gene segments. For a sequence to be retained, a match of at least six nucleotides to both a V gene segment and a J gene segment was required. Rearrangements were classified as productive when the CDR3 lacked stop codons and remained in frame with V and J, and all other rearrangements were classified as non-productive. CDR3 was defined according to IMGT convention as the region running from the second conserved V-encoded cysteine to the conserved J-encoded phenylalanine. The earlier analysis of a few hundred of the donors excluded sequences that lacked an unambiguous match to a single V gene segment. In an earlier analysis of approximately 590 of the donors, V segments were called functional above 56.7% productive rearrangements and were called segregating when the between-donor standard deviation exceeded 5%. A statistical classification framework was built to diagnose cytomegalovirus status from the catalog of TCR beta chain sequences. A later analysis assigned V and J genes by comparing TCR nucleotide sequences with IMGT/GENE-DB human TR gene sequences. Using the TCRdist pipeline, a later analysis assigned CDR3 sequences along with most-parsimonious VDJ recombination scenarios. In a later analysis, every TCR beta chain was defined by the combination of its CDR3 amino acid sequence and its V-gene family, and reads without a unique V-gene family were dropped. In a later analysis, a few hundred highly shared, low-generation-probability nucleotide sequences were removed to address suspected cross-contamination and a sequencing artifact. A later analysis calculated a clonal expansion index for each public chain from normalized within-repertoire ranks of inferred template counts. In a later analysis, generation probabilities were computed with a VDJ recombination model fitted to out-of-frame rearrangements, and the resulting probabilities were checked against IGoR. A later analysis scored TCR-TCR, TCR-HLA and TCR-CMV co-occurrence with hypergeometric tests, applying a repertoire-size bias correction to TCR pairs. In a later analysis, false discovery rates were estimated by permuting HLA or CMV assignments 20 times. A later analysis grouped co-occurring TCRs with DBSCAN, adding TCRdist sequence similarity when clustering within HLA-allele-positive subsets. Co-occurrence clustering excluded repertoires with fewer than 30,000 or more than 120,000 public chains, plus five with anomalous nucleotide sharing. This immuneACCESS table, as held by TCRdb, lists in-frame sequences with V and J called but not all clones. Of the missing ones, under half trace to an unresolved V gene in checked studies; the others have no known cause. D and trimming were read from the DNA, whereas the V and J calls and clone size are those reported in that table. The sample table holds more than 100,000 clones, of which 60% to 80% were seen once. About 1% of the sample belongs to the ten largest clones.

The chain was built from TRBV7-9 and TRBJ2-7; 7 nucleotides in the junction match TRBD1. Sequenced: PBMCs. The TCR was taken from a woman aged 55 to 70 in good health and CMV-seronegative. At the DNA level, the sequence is TGTTCCAGCAGCTTAGGGGGCTCCCCCTACGAGCAGTACTTC. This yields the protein CSSSLGGSPYEQYF.